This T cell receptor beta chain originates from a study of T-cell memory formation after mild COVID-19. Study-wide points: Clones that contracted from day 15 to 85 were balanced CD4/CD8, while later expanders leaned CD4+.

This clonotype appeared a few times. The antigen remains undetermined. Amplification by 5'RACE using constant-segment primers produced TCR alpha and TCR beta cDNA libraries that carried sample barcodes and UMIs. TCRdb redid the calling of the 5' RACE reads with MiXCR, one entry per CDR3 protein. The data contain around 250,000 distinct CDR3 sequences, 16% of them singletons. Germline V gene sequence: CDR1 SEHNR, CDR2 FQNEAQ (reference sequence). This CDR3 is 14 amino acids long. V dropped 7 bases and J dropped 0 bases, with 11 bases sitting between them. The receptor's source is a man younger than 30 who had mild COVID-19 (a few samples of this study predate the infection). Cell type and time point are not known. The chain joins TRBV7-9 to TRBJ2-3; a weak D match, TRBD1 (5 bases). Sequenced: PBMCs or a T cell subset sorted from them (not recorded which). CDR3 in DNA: TGTGCCAGCAACCTTCAGGGTAGCACAGATACGCAGTATTTT. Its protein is CASNLQGSTDTQYF.